The 2 T cell receptor beta chains presented below share a single source sample, sequenced in a study of T cell responses to AZD1222 COVID-19 vaccine (dated by TCRdb to about 2021). The sample's time point label, decoded: baseline before first vaccination. Receptor libraries were prepared by the immunoSEQ multiplex PCR assay. Sourced from immuneACCESS, this table was stored by TCRdb with only in-frame sequences that have V and J called. A share of the clones is absent; for the studies checked, an unresolved V gene accounts for under half, and the remainder has no known explanation. The sample yields roughly 110,000 clones; 90% were counted once. The top ten constitute about 4.8% of the sample. The sample in question was peripheral blood, obtained on day 0 of AZD1222 vaccination. The receptors originated from an adult in good health.

The chain recombines TRBV6-5 with TRBJ1-1; D perhaps matches TRBD1 (5 bases). Germline-derived CDR1 and CDR2 are MNHEY and SVGAGI. V dropped 4 bases and J dropped 6 bases, with 15 bases sitting between them. The CDR3 totals 14 residues. In DNA form, the CDR3 reads TGTGCCAGCAGTTTTCAGGGCGAGCCTTCTGAAGCTTTCTTT. This encodes CASSFQGEPSEAFF.

J is TRBJ2-1 and V is TRBV6-2 or TRBV6-3; no reliable D call. Between the trimmed V and J ends, which lost 5 bases and 3 bases, there was a span of 5 bases. The CDR3 has 12 residues. Germline lookup yields CDR1 MNHEY and CDR2 SVGEGT. The CDR3 loop is CASSTFYNEQFF. The CDR3 coding sequence is TGTGCCAGCAGTACCTTCTACAATGAGCAGTTCTTC.